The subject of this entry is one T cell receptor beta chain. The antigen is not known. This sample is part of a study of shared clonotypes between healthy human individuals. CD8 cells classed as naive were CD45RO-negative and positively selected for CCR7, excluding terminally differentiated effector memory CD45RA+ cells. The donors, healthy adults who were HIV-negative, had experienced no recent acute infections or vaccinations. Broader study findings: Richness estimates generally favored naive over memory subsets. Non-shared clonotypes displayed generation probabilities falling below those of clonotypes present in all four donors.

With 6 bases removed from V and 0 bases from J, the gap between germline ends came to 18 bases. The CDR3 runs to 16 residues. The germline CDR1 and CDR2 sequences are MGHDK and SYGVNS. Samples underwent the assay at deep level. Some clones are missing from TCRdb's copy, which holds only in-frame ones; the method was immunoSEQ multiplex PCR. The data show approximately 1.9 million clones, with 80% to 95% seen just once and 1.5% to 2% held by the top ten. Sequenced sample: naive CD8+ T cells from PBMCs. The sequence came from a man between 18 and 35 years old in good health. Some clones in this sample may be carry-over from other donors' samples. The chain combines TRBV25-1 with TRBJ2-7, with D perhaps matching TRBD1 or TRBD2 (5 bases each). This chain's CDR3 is CASRDSGTSISYEQYF. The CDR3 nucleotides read TGTGCCAGCAGGGATTCCGGGACGTCGATCTCCTACGAGCAGTACTTC.